Included here is one T cell receptor beta chain sequence, with context. This CDR3 is built from 16 residues. The V segment lost 8 bases and the J segment 5 bases; nucleotides outside the gene matches: 15. Germline CDR1 reads SNHLY; CDR2 reads FYNNEI. This sample is drawn from a study of blood T cell repertoires in COVID-19. Study in general: The samples span acute and convalescent COVID-19 from the United States, Italy and Spain. T cells, B-cell-depleted T cells, or PBMCs supplied cDNA or gDNA.

In terms of age and location, participants ranged from roughly 18 to 95 years and lived in about two dozen US areas. Authors' data handling: Amplification of reference gene primers provided the estimated nucleated cell counts. TCRdb keeps only in-frame clones here, not all; method: immunoSEQ multiplex PCR. V and J calls and clone size follow that table, whereas D and trimming were derived from the DNA. The sample holds some 270,000 clones, about nine tenths seen once. The material sequenced was PBMCs or T cells enriched from blood (not recorded which). The receptor was isolated from a woman aged 60-75 years who had recovered from COVID-19. This chain joins TRBV2 and TRBJ1-3, with 7 bases fitting TRBD1. The CDR3 DNA sequence: TGTGCCAGCCGTCCCTCGAGGGCAGGGGGGCGAAACACCATATATTTT. It encodes CASRPSRAGGRNTIYF.